This T cell receptor beta chain comes out of a study of blood T cell repertoires in COVID-19. The overall study: Collection of acute and convalescent COVID-19 samples took place in the United States, Italy and Spain. PBMCs, B-cell-depleted T cells, or T cells were the source of the cDNA or gDNA that made up the material.

In this sample, this clone turned up a few times. In the original analysis: It was from reference gene primer amplification that nucleated cell counts were estimated. Generated by immunoSEQ multiplex PCR, the TCRdb table keeps only in-frame clones and is missing some. The V and J calls and clone size were taken over from that table, and D and trimming were inferred from the DNA. This table has about 120,000 clones, 75% to 80% appearing once. This CDR3 is built from 13 residues. Germline V CDR1 and CDR2: SGHTA, FQGNSA. J gave up 12 bases and V 5 bases, and 7 bases lay outside the gene matches. V is TRBV7-2 and J is TRBJ1-5, with TRBD1 identical over 10 bases. Specimen: peripheral blood. The TCR was taken from a human donor in a cohort sampled during active COVID-19. CDR3 sequence (DNA): TGTGCCAGCAGCCTTACGGGACAGGGGCTCCAGCATTTT. This translates into CASSLTGQGLQHF.